This T cell receptor (beta chain) is from a study of monozygotic twins with inflammatory bowel disease. On this clonotype: Its antigen is as yet unknown.

Findings of the study overall: The sharing of clonotypes with others was lower in IBD patients than in healthy twins, especially with disease activity.

TCRdb re-called the 5' RACE reads, yielding one record per CDR3 amino acid sequence without DNA. Its table records hundreds of thousands of distinct CDR3 sequences. The length of the CDR3 is 14 residues. Germline values: CDR1 DFQATT, CDR2 SNEGSKA (reference sequence). The chain couples TRBV20-1 to TRBJ1-4. The source of this sequence is a human donor with ulcerative colitis or Crohn's disease, or a healthy co-twin of an affected twin (not recorded which). Sequenced sample: blood. The chain's CDR3 is CSARSSGFGEKLFF.